This record concerns one T cell receptor beta chain sequence. Its cognate antigen has yet to be identified. It has no much larger one-base neighbor in the sample; base qualities were not kept. TCRbeta CDR3 regions were amplified from genomic DNA using the immunoSEQ Assay, a bias-controlled multiplex PCR. Concerning the study's data processing: The number of nucleated cells in each sample was estimated from the amplification of reference gene primers within the assay. Sequence reads were collapsed and filtered to measure the absolute abundance of every unique TCRbeta CDR3 rearrangement. For each sample, productive Simpson clonality was calculated as the square root of Simpson's diversity index across productive rearrangements. Drawn from immuneACCESS, this table holds only the in-frame rearrangements with V and J called that TCRdb kept. Clones are partly lost; checked studies trace under half to an unresolved V gene and leave the rest unexplained. The V and J calls and clone size were taken over from that table, and D and trimming were inferred from the DNA. The sample table lists some 200,000 clones, about 87% of them with a count of one. The leading ten clones occupy roughly 0.85% of the sample.

A second Seattle source provided samples from volunteer blood donors who had recovered from COVID-19. Whole blood was collected in K2EDTA tubes by collaborating institutions according to the institutions' own protocols. Collaborator samples were shipped for TCRbeta analysis as frozen whole blood, isolated PBMCs, or DNA extracted from either sample type. The CDR3, from cysteine to phenylalanine, totals 17 residues. The DNA shown is the 51-base CDR3, in frame from base 1. Unmatched junction bases come to 14, with V trimmed by 0 bases and J by 8 bases. CDR1 and CDR2 are read off the germline V gene as MRHNA and SNTAGT. This sample stems from a study of blood T cell repertoires in COVID-19 (TCRdb year 2020). With regard to the full study: The collaborator samples originated in the United States, Italy and Spain and spanned the acute and convalescent phases of COVID-19. The prospective study material was composed of cDNA or gDNA derived from T cells, B-cell-depleted T cells, or PBMCs. The dataset comprised deeply sampled blood TCRbeta repertoires from subjects exposed to, actively infected with, or recovered from COVID-19. The repertoires were released in a freely available public database intended as a resource for research on the immune response to SARS-CoV-2. The samples were drawn from two sources: the first 160 participants of the ongoing ImmuneRACE study, and over 950 subjects contributed by 6 global collaborators. The sample metadata nearly always contained a de-identified subject ID, COVID-19 status, age in years and sex. HLA class I and class II types, where available, came from metadata supplied by the sample provider rather than from assay-based typing.

Study-wide conclusions, independent of this receptor: How much clinical and demographic metadata was included differed by source and by participant, and the metadata was provided uncurated.

The V gene is TRBV6-4 and the J gene is TRBJ1-2, with TRBD1 matching 8 junction bases. The TCR originated in a woman aged 18-29 years who had recovered from COVID-19. Specimen: peripheral blood. The nucleotides read TGTGCCAGCAGTGACTCGTCTCTTGGACAGGGACCGAAAGGCTACACCTTC. This gives the protein CASSDSSLGQGPKGYTF.